This is a list of T cell receptor beta chains from one sample in a study of beta chain features in type 1 diabetes. Here immunoSEQ multiplex PCR was the method, and the copy in TCRdb shows in-frame clones only, minus some. The sample holds more than 250,000 clones, approximately 15% seen once. The specimen sequenced was naive CD4+ T cells from blood. The receptors come from a young man with type 1 diabetes. The CDR3 runs from the conserved cysteine through the conserved F or W. A D gene is named only where the DNA matches it firmly. The listing skips clone size in some rows; elsewhere it reads once, few, many or a size class.

J	D	size	V	CDR3	DNA
TRBJ2-7	TRBD2	NA	TRBV27	CASSRGLAGSYEQYF	TGTGCCAGCAGCCGAGGACTAGCGGGGTCCTACGAGCAGTACTTC
TRBJ1-5	TRBD1	NA	TRBV5-4	CASSPAGTDSNQPQHF	TGTGCCAGCAGCCCAGCCGGGACAGATAGCAATCAGCCCCAGCATTTT
TRBJ1-1	NA	few	TRBV7-3	CASSLTPGDTEAFF	TGTGCCAGCAGCTTAACACCGGGGGACACTGAAGCTTTCTTT
TRBJ2-3	TRBD2	NA	TRBV19	CAASGLATDTQYF	TGTGCCGCTAGCGGATTAGCCACAGATACGCAGTATTTT
TRBJ1-5	NA	once	TRBV2	CASSVNRVGQPQHF	TGTGCCAGCAGTGTAAACAGGGTAGGTCAGCCCCAGCATTTT
TRBJ2-5	NA	few	TRBV28	CASSSRGSGQQETQYF	TGTGCCAGCAGTTCCCGTGGCTCAGGACAACAAGAGACCCAGTACTTC
TRBJ2-3	TRBD2	NA	TRBV4-1	CASSRLAGVTDTQYF	TGCGCCAGCAGCCGACTAGCGGGAGTAACAGATACGCAGTATTTT
TRBJ1-1	NA	NA	TRBV19	CASSERRSLNTEAFF	TGTGCCAGTAGTGAGCGACGGAGCCTGAACACTGAAGCTTTCTTT
TRBJ1-1	NA	NA	TRBV9	CASSVALNTEAFF	TGTGCCAGCAGCGTAGCGTTGAACACTGAAGCTTTCTTT
TRBJ2-5	TRBD1	NA	TRBV28	CASSLVPRGLVETQYF	TGTGCCAGCAGTTTAGTCCCCAGGGGGCTTGTGGAGACCCAGTACTTC
TRBJ1-4	NA	NA	TRBV7-6	CASSLGRGREWNEKLFF	TGTGCCAGCAGCTTAGGAAGGGGTCGAGAGTGGAATGAAAAACTGTTTTTT
TRBJ2-5	NA	NA	TRBV7-9	CASVRGETQYF	TGTGCCAGCGTAAGGGGAGAGACCCAGTACTTC
TRBJ1-1	NA	NA	TRBV19	CASSIWTGVSEAFF	TGTGCCAGTAGTATATGGACTGGGGTCAGTGAAGCTTTCTTT
TRBJ2-1	NA	few	TRBV7-8	CASSPHHRTTAGVERNEQFF	TGTGCCAGCAGCCCCCATCACCGAACAACTGCAGGGGTTGAAAGGAATGAGCAGTTCTTC
TRBJ1-5	NA	NA	TRBV7-2	CASSVTGFNQPQHF	TGTGCCAGCAGCGTAACAGGGTTCAATCAGCCCCAGCATTTT
TRBJ2-1	TRBD1	NA	TRBV7-2	CASSFSPGQGDNEQFF	TGTGCCAGCAGCTTTTCCCCGGGACAGGGAGACAATGAGCAGTTCTTC
TRBJ2-7	TRBD1	NA	TRBV15	CATSRARDRARSYEQYF	TGTGCCACCAGCAGAGCCAGGGACAGGGCACGTTCCTACGAGCAGTACTTC
TRBJ1-2	TRBD1	NA	TRBV4-2	CASSQHRPGQGGYTF	TGTGCCAGCAGCCAACATCGACCGGGACAGGGAGGCTACACCTTC
TRBJ2-5	NA	NA	TRBV30	CAWSVTHETQYF	TGTGCCTGGAGTGTGACACATGAGACCCAGTACTTC
TRBJ2-6	NA	NA	TRBV11-3	CASSSGRSGANVLTF	TGTGCCAGCAGCTCCGGGAGATCTGGGGCCAACGTCCTGACTTTC
TRBJ2-1	NA	NA	TRBV7-8	CASSPRTEPGAYNEQFF	TGTGCCAGCAGCCCTAGGACAGAGCCAGGCGCCTACAATGAGCAGTTCTTC
TRBJ1-1	NA	few	TRBV7-2	CASSLTANTEAFF	TGTGCCAGCAGCTTGACTGCCAACACTGAAGCTTTCTTT
TRBJ1-1	NA	NA	TRBV6-5	CASSYSTGLNTEAFF	TGTGCCAGCAGTTACTCTACAGGGCTGAACACTGAAGCTTTCTTT
TRBJ1-5	NA	NA	TRBV18	CASSPRGTGPQHF	TGTGCCAGCTCCCCGCGGGGGACGGGACCCCAGCATTTT
TRBJ2-7	TRBD1	few	TRBV15	CATSRGQTYEQYF	TGTGCCACCAGCAGGGGACAGACCTACGAGCAGTACTTC
TRBJ2-5	NA	NA	TRBV27	CASSSRSAGLETQYF	TGTGCCAGCAGTTCCCGGTCTGCGGGGTTGGAGACCCAGTACTTC
TRBJ2-2	NA	NA	TRBV18	CASSPRLGLNTGELFF	TGTGCCAGCTCACCACGGCTTGGCTTAAACACCGGGGAGCTGTTTTTT
TRBJ2-7	NA	NA	TRBV2	CASSLTGYEQYF	TGTGCCAGCAGTCTTACAGGTTACGAGCAGTACTTC
TRBJ1-1	NA	NA	TRBV2	CASSEPVNTEAFF	TGTGCCAGCAGTGAACCCGTGAACACTGAAGCTTTCTTT
TRBJ2-1	NA	few	TRBV9	CASSVESPGEQFF	TGTGCCAGCAGCGTAGAGTCTCCCGGGGAGCAGTTCTTC
TRBJ1-1	NA	few	TRBV7-8	CASSLGELGTEAFF	TGTGCCAGCAGCTTAGGGGAGCTGGGGACTGAAGCTTTCTTT
TRBJ1-5	NA	NA	TRBV18	CASSPGGGNQPQHF	TGTGCCAGCTCACCAGGCGGCGGCAATCAGCCCCAGCATTTT
TRBJ2-1	NA	few	TRBV28	CASSPEVAERYNEQFF	TGTGCCAGCAGCCCGGAGGTAGCGGAACGTTACAATGAGCAGTTCTTC
TRBJ2-4	NA	NA	TRBV6-5	CASSYSPGKNIQYF	TGTGCCAGCAGTTACTCCCCGGGGAAAAACATTCAGTACTTC
TRBJ1-1	NA	NA	TRBV18	CASSPPLSGAFF	TGTGCCAGCTCACCACCTCTGTCGGGAGCTTTCTTT
TRBJ1-1	NA	NA	TRBV28	CASRQQDTEAFF	TGTGCCAGCAGACAACAGGACACTGAAGCTTTCTTT
TRBJ2-7	TRBD1	NA	TRBV7-2	CASSLDQGAPYEQYF	TGTGCCAGCAGCTTAGACCAGGGGGCCCCCTACGAGCAGTACTTC
TRBJ2-1	NA	NA	TRBV2	CASSFDRTRFF	TGTGCCAGCAGTTTCGACAGGACCCGCTTCTTC
TRBJ2-7	TRBD1	NA	TRBV7-2	CASSLMGRGIPYEQYF	TGTGCCAGCAGCTTGATGGGCAGGGGGATCCCCTACGAGCAGTACTTC
TRBJ2-1	TRBD2	few	TRBV9	CASSLRLAGEQFF	TGTGCCAGCAGCCTGAGACTAGCGGGGGAGCAGTTCTTC